This is a list of T cell receptor beta chains from one sample in a study of OX40 agonist ivuxolimab in advanced cancers. Using immunoSEQ multiplex PCR, the repertoire was profiled, and TCRdb retains in-frame clones only, with some absent. Of approximately 100,000 clones in the sample, approximately 90% are singletons; the top ten hold approximately 0.54%. This specimen was CD4+ or CD8+ T cells sorted from blood, taken in a trial of the OX40 agonist ivuxolimab. Every receptor here comes from an adult with an advanced solid tumor such as melanoma, head and neck, liver or kidney cancer. The CDR3 runs from the conserved cysteine through the conserved F or W. The D gene is left open where the match is weak. Size is omitted from some rows. Given values are once, few, many or a class for expanded clones.

v_call	j_call	d_call	clone_size	cdr3_aa	cdr3_nt
TRBV20-1	TRBJ1-1	-	-	CSAWTITEAFF	TGCAGTGCTTGGACAATCACTGAAGCTTTCTTT
TRBV6-1	TRBJ1-4	-	-	CASSELSQQGPRGF	TGTGCCAGCAGTGAGTTGTCCCAACAGGGACCCCGTGGATTT
TRBV21-1	TRBJ1-5	-	-	CASIHPPPKGPHNQPQHF	TGTGCCAGCATCCATCCCCCACCGAAGGGCCCCCACAATCAGCCCCAGCATTTT
TRBV5-1	TRBJ2-3	-	-	CASMVDSSTDTQYF	TGCGCCAGCATGGTGGACAGCAGCACAGATACGCAGTATTTT
TRBV5-4	TRBJ1-5	-	-	CASSFGGNKPQHF	TGTGCCAGCAGCTTCGGTGGTAATAAGCCCCAGCATTTT
TRBV12-1	TRBJ1-1	-	-	CASSSRGPRTEAFF	TGTGCCAGCAGCTCCAGGGGGCCGAGGACTGAAGCTTTCTTT
TRBV2	TRBJ2-2	-	-	CASMGAGWTGELFF	TGTGCCAGCATGGGGGCAGGTTGGACCGGGGAGCTGTTTTTT
TRBV29-1	TRBJ2-3	-	-	CSVGQGTKADTQYF	TGCAGCGTTGGGCAGGGTACAAAGGCAGATACGCAGTATTTT
TRBV5-1	TRBJ2-2	-	few	CASSLELLNGELFF	TGCGCCAGCAGCTTGGAACTACTGAACGGGGAGCTGTTTTTT
TRBV6-5	TRBJ1-4	-	-	CASRRSGFEKLFF	TGTGCCAGCAGACGGTCTGGATTTGAAAAACTGTTTTTT
TRBV5-6	TRBJ1-2	-	-	CASSPGWVNYGYTF	TGTGCCAGCAGCCCCGGGTGGGTTAACTATGGCTACACCTTC
TRBV11-1	TRBJ2-3	-	-	CASSSEVRDTQYF	TGTGCCAGCAGCTCCGAGGTACGAGATACGCAGTATTTT
TRBV18	TRBJ2-5	-	-	CASSLQGGFQETQYF	TGTGCCAGCTCACTTCAGGGGGGCTTCCAAGAGACCCAGTACTTC
TRBV7-6	TRBJ2-7	TRBD1	once	CASSTGQGSYEQYF	TGTGCCAGCAGCACGGGACAGGGGTCCTACGAGCAGTACTTC
TRBV6-5	TRBJ1-3	-	-	CASSYGPTNTIYF	TGTGCCAGCAGTTACGGGCCTACAAACACCATATATTTT
TRBV5-1	TRBJ2-7	-	once	CASSPGQAHEQYF	TGCGCCAGCAGCCCGGGGCAGGCCCACGAGCAGTACTTC
TRBV10-1	TRBJ1-1	-	-	CASSETPPGNTEAFF	TGCGCCAGCAGTGAGACTCCCCCGGGGAACACTGAAGCTTTCTTT
TRBV28	TRBJ1-4	TRBD1	-	CASSLAPDRAVEKLFF	TGTGCCAGCAGCCTAGCCCCCGACAGGGCAGTTGAAAAACTGTTTTTT
TRBV28	TRBJ1-2	-	-	CASRTLWSGGYTF	TGTGCCAGTCGAACCTTATGGTCTGGAGGCTACACCTTC
TRBV6-1	TRBJ1-5	-	-	CASSELGGGQPQHF	TGTGCCAGCAGTGAACTAGGGGGGGGTCAGCCCCAGCATTTT
TRBV5-1	TRBJ1-1	-	-	CASSLGDEAFF	TGCGCCAGCAGCTTGGGAGACGAAGCTTTCTTT
TRBV6-5	TRBJ2-7	TRBD1	-	CASSSWTGTYEQYF	TGTGCCAGCAGTTCCTGGACAGGAACCTACGAGCAGTACTTC
TRBV7-9	TRBJ1-1	TRBD1	-	CASSPLDRRGTEAFF	TGTGCCAGCAGCCCGCTGGACAGGCGGGGCACTGAAGCTTTCTTT
TRBV6-6	TRBJ1-1	TRBD1	-	CASSSGGSDTEAFF	TGTGCCAGCAGCTCAGGGGGCTCGGACACTGAAGCTTTCTTT
TRBV11-2	TRBJ1-1	TRBD1	-	CASSLPPGGSNTEAFF	TGTGCCAGCAGCTTACCCCCAGGGGGTTCGAACACTGAAGCTTTCTTT
TRBV7-9	TRBJ1-5	-	few	CASSDRAYQPQHF	TGTGCCAGCTCCGACCGGGCTTATCAGCCCCAGCATTTT
TRBV7-2	TRBJ2-1	TRBD2	-	CASSSSGLTSHNEQFF	TGTGCCAGCAGCTCTTCGGGACTAACCTCCCACAATGAGCAGTTCTTC
TRBV5-5	TRBJ2-7	-	-	CASTPPDSLVSYEQYF	TGTGCCAGCACCCCCCCCGACTCCCTAGTCTCCTACGAGCAGTACTTC
TRBV28	TRBJ1-2	TRBD1	-	CASSSQGYGYTF	TGTGCCAGCAGTTCACAGGGGTATGGCTACACCTTC
TRBV15	TRBJ1-4	-	-	CATSRYSNEKLFF	TGTGCCACCAGCAGGTACAGTAATGAAAAACTGTTTTTT
TRBV6-5	TRBJ1-1	-	-	CASSNSYTEAFF	TGTGCCAGCAGCAACAGCTACACTGAAGCTTTCTTT
TRBV5-1	TRBJ2-3	-	-	CASKLTGFTDTQYF	TGCGCCAGCAAGCTCACAGGGTTCACAGATACGCAGTATTTT
TRBV5-1	TRBJ2-5	-	-	CASRERTGPGETQYF	TGCGCCAGCAGGGAGAGGACGGGCCCGGGAGAGACCCAGTACTTC
TRBV5-5	TRBJ1-6	TRBD1	-	CASSLGGQGNSPLHF	TGTGCCAGCAGCTTGGGGGGACAGGGGAATTCACCCCTCCACTTT
TRBV9	TRBJ2-7	TRBD1	-	CASSPRDRDDEQYF	TGTGCCAGCAGCCCCCGGGACAGGGACGACGAGCAGTACTTC
TRBV5-1	TRBJ2-3	TRBD1	-	CASSPRQGLDTQYF	TGCGCCAGCAGCCCCAGACAGGGGTTGGATACGCAGTATTTT
TRBV18	TRBJ2-7	-	-	CASSPGAYEQYF	TGTGCCAGCTCGCCAGGGGCCTACGAGCAGTACTTC
TRBV10-3	TRBJ2-2	-	-	CAIGSNTGELFF	TGTGCCATCGGGAGTAACACCGGGGAGCTGTTTTTT
TRBV7-3	TRBJ2-3	-	-	CASSPQGGDTQYF	TGTGCCAGCAGCCCGCAGGGTGGAGATACGCAGTATTTT
TRBV28	TRBJ1-5	-	once	CASSLARSGQPQHF	TGTGCCAGCAGTTTGGCCAGGTCAGGACAGCCCCAGCATTTT
TRBV11-2	TRBJ2-4	TRBD2	-	CASSHGGRGFRNIQYF	TGTGCCAGCAGTCACGGGGGGAGGGGATTTAGAAACATTCAGTACTTC
TRBV5-4	TRBJ1-2	-	-	CASSFGNYGYTF	TGTGCCAGCAGCTTCGGGAACTATGGCTACACCTTC
TRBV10-3	TRBJ2-1	-	-	CAIRGAGDEQFF	TGTGCCATCAGGGGGGCTGGGGACGAGCAGTTCTTC
TRBV18	TRBJ2-7	TRBD1	-	CASSPGTGISYEQYF	TGTGCCAGCTCACCCGGGACAGGGATATCCTACGAGCAGTACTTC
TRBV7-9	TRBJ1-1	-	-	CASSLEVPAEAFF	TGTGCCAGCAGCTTAGAAGTGCCCGCTGAAGCTTTCTTT
TRBV10-3	TRBJ1-2	TRBD1	-	CAISAPGQATPGTNYGYTF	TGTGCCATCAGTGCCCCGGGACAGGCTACCCCCGGGACTAACTATGGCTACACCTTC
TRBV7-9	TRBJ1-5	TRBD1	-	CASSLGQDSNQPQHF	TGTGCCAGCAGCTTGGGACAGGATAGCAATCAGCCCCAGCATTTT
TRBV2	TRBJ2-1	-	-	CASLDRSGYNEQFF	TGTGCCAGCCTTGACAGGTCCGGCTACAATGAGCAGTTCTTC
TRBV6-1	TRBJ2-1	-	-	CASSESGGLSYNEQFF	TGTGCCAGCAGTGAAAGTGGGGGCCTATCCTACAATGAGCAGTTCTTC
TRBV5-3	TRBJ1-3	-	-	CARSSAIWVWACSGNTIYF	TGTGCCAGAAGCTCGGCGATTTGGGTGTGGGCTTGTTCTGGAAACACCATATATTTT
TRBV7-3	TRBJ2-2	-	-	CASSFERQNTGELFF	TGTGCCAGCAGCTTCGAGCGACAGAACACCGGGGAGCTGTTTTTT
TRBV6-6	TRBJ2-5	-	-	CASSYRVGGLGTQYF	TGTGCCAGCAGTTACCGGGTGGGGGGGCTTGGGACCCAGTACTTC
TRBV19	TRBJ2-7	-	-	CASSIMDEQYF	TGTGCCAGTAGTATTATGGACGAGCAGTACTTC
TRBV25-1	TRBJ1-2	-	-	CASSGGPLFDGYTF	TGTGCCAGCAGTGGGGGACCCCTCTTCGACGGCTACACCTTC
TRBV29-1	TRBJ2-5	-	-	CSVRDKSGTQYF	TGCAGCGTTCGGGATAAGAGTGGGACCCAGTACTTC
TRBV6-5	TRBJ2-7	TRBD1	once	CASSRPGQGAKGQYF	TGTGCCAGCAGTAGGCCGGGACAGGGGGCGAAGGGGCAGTACTTC
TRBV7-3	TRBJ1-2	-	few	CASSLTGQAIEGYTF	TGTGCCAGCAGCTTAACGGGCCAGGCAATTGAAGGCTACACCTTC
TRBV5-1	TRBJ2-1	TRBD2	-	CASSLETSGGRVYNEQFF	TGCGCCAGCAGCTTGGAGACTAGCGGGGGGCGGGTGTACAATGAGCAGTTCTTC
TRBV7-9	TRBJ1-1	-	-	CASSHDTEAFF	TGTGCCAGCAGCCACGACACCGAAGCTTTCTTT